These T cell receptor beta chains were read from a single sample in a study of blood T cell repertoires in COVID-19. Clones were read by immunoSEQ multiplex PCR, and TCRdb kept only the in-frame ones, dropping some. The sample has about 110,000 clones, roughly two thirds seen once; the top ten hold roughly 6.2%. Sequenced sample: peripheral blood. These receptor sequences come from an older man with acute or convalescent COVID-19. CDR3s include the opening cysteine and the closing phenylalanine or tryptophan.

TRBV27	CASSSSWTGHTEAFF
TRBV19	CASQRGYEKLFF
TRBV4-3	CASSQDAGGTDTQYF
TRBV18	CASSPGRGEKLFF
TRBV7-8	CASSGRDREFSTDTQYF
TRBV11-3	CASSYTGLADHNEQFF
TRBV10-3	CAISLDRDTEAFF
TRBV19	CASQDTDTQYF
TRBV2	CASSAGQGLGEAFF
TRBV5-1	CASSAKRQEFSTDTQYF
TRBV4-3	CASSLQGADGYTF
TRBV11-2	CASSSQTPRSGNTIYF
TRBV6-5	CASRPESGNTIYF
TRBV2	CASRASGGSYEQYF
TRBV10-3	CAIRTGQGITDTQYF
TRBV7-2	CASSSVGLATSYEQYF
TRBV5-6	CASSLQGINSPLHF
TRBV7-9	CASSLVGATDTQYF
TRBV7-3	CASSTQQGTEAFF